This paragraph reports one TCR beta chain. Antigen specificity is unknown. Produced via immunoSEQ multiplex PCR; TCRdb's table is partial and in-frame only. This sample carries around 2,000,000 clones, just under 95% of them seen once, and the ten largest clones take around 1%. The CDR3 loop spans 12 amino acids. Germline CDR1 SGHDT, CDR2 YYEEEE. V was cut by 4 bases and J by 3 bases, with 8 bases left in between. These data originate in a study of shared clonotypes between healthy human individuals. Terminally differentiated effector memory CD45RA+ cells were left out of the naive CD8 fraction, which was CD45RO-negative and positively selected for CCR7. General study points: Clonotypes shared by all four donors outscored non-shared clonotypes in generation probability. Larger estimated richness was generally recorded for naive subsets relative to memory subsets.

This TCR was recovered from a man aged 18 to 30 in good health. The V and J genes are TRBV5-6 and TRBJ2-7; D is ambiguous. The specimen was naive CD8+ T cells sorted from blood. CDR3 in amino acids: CASSHQDYEQYF. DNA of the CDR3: TGTGCCAGCAGCCACCAGGACTACGAGCAGTACTTC.